The rows below give T cell receptor beta chains drawn from one sample of a study of cytomegalovirus exposure and HLA in healthy donors. Only in-frame clones appear in the TCRdb table, and some are missing; sequencing was by immunoSEQ multiplex PCR. This table holds 100,000 to 150,000 clones, approximately 74% found once. Input material: PBMCs. These receptors were taken from a male donor in good health and CMV-seronegative. Each CDR3 is given with its conserved first and last residue. The D gene is left open where the match is weak. Where a row states a size, it is once, few, many or the class of an expanded clone; other rows omit it.

V: TRBV15; J: TRBJ1-4; D: -; size: -; DNA: TGTGCCACCAGCAGAGAACGGGGAATCAATGAAAAACTGTTTTTT; CDR3: CATSRERGINEKLFF
V: TRBV10-2; J: TRBJ1-3; D: -; size: -; DNA: TGCGCCAGCAGCCAAGGGGGGGGTTCAGGAAACACCATATATTTT; CDR3: CASSQGGGSGNTIYF
V: TRBV28; J: TRBJ2-2; D: -; size: once; DNA: TGTGCCAGCAGTTCCTACTACGTGAGAGGGTCGACCGGGGAGCTGTTTTTT; CDR3: CASSSYYVRGSTGELFF
V: TRBV19; J: TRBJ2-5; D: -; size: -; DNA: TGTGCCAGTAGGGCTCGAGAGACCCAGTACTTC; CDR3: CASRARETQYF
V: TRBV30; J: TRBJ1-6; D: -; size: -; DNA: TGTGCCTGGAGTGCGACTTTCGGACTCCACTTT; CDR3: CAWSATFGLHF
V: TRBV9; J: TRBJ2-1; D: -; size: -; DNA: TGTGCCAGCAGCCCCCCCCCGGGTTACAATGAGCAGTTCTTC; CDR3: CASSPPPGYNEQFF
V: TRBV30; J: TRBJ2-7; D: -; size: -; DNA: TGTGCCTGGAGTGTAGGAGGGGGCTCTTTCTACGAGCAGTACTTC; CDR3: CAWSVGGGSFYEQYF
V: TRBV28; J: TRBJ2-7; D: -; size: -; DNA: TGTGCCAGCACTGGCCGGGTCGGGTGGCTGTTGCAGTACTTC; CDR3: CASTGRVGWLLQYF
V: TRBV28; J: TRBJ1-1; D: TRBD1; size: -; DNA: TGTGCCAGCAGCTCCGGACAGGCCAACACTGAAGCTTTCTTT; CDR3: CASSSGQANTEAFF
V: TRBV10-1; J: TRBJ2-2; D: -; size: -; DNA: TGCGCCAGCAGTGAGGCAGAAACGAACACCGGGGAGCTGTTTTTT; CDR3: CASSEAETNTGELFF
V: TRBV7-2; J: TRBJ2-7; D: TRBD2; size: few; DNA: TGTGCCAGCAGCCTCCCGGCGGCGGGAGTAGAAGTAGGCTACGAGCAGTACTTC; CDR3: CASSLPAAGVEVGYEQYF
V: TRBV6-5; J: TRBJ2-7; D: TRBD1; size: -; DNA: TGTGCCAGCAGTTACTTTCCAGGGGGCGAGGAGGGAGAGCAGTACTTC; CDR3: CASSYFPGGEEGEQYF
V: TRBV6-5; J: TRBJ1-1; D: -; size: once; DNA: TGTGCCAGCAGTTACTCAGGGGGGGCTGAAGCTTTCTTT; CDR3: CASSYSGGAEAFF
V: TRBV7-8; J: TRBJ2-7; D: TRBD1; size: -; DNA: TGTGCCAGCAGCTTCGGGGACAGGGGGAACCACGAGCAGTACTTC; CDR3: CASSFGDRGNHEQYF
V: TRBV5-4; J: TRBJ2-2; D: TRBD2; size: -; DNA: TGTGCCAGCAGCCACGGACTAGCGGGGGGGAACACCGGGGAGCTGTTTTTT; CDR3: CASSHGLAGGNTGELFF
V: TRBV30; J: TRBJ1-3; D: -; size: -; DNA: TGTGCCTGGAGTAAAGGAAGCGACACCATATATTTT; CDR3: CAWSKGSDTIYF
V: TRBV9; J: TRBJ2-7; D: TRBD1; size: few; DNA: TGTGCCAGCAGCGCCCACATCGGGACAGATCGCTACGAGCAGTACTTC; CDR3: CASSAHIGTDRYEQYF
V: TRBV20-1; J: TRBJ1-2; D: -; size: -; DNA: TGCAGTGCTAGGGACATCTTATGGGACACCTTC; CDR3: CSARDILWDTF
V: TRBV28; J: TRBJ1-5; D: -; size: -; DNA: TGTGCCAGCAGTTTAGCGCCAGGGGTACAGCCCCAGCATTTT; CDR3: CASSLAPGVQPQHF
V: TRBV30; J: TRBJ1-1; D: -; size: -; DNA: TGTGCCTGGGAGAGGCAAGGGGACACTGAAGCTTTCTTT; CDR3: CAWERQGDTEAFF
V: TRBV5-1; J: TRBJ2-7; D: TRBD2; size: -; DNA: TGCGCCAGCAGCTTGGTGCGGGAGGATGACCTACGGGACTACGAGCAGTACTTC; CDR3: CASSLVREDDLRDYEQYF
V: TRBV6-1; J: TRBJ2-5; D: TRBD2; size: few; DNA: TGTGCCAGCAGTCTGGGACTAGTCCAAGAGACCCAGTACTTC; CDR3: CASSLGLVQETQYF
V: TRBV5-6; J: TRBJ1-6; D: -; size: -; DNA: TGTGCCAGCAGCTTGCCAGGGGCGAGGAATTCACCCCTCCACTTT; CDR3: CASSLPGARNSPLHF
V: TRBV6-4; J: TRBJ2-1; D: TRBD1; size: -; DNA: TGTGCCAGCAGTGAAGACAGGGGAAATGAGCAGTTCTTC; CDR3: CASSEDRGNEQFF
V: TRBV27; J: TRBJ1-6; D: -; size: -; DNA: TGTGCCAGCAGTGGCAGGGAAAATTCACCCCTCCACTTT; CDR3: CASSGRENSPLHF
V: TRBV4-3; J: TRBJ2-1; D: -; size: few; DNA: TGCGCCAGCAGCCCGTACGCGCCCCCGGATGAGCAGTTCTTC; CDR3: CASSPYAPPDEQFF
V: TRBV2; J: TRBJ2-7; D: TRBD2; size: -; DNA: TGTGCCAGCAGTAAGACTAGCGGGGGGGCCTACGAGCAGTACTTC; CDR3: CASSKTSGGAYEQYF
V: TRBV28; J: TRBJ1-5; D: TRBD1; size: -; DNA: TGTGCCAGTGAAGGGGGCAAGGGCAATCAGCCCCAGCATTTT; CDR3: CASEGGKGNQPQHF
V: TRBV30; J: TRBJ2-7; D: TRBD1; size: once; DNA: TGTGCCTGGAGTGTAACAGGGGGCCACGAGCAGTACTTC; CDR3: CAWSVTGGHEQYF
V: TRBV11-2; J: TRBJ2-1; D: TRBD1; size: -; DNA: TGTGCCAGCAGTCGCGACAGGGGCCACAATGAGCAGTTCTTC; CDR3: CASSRDRGHNEQFF
V: TRBV18; J: TRBJ2-1; D: -; size: once; DNA: TGTGCCAGCTCACCGGGGGCAGGGTCCTACAATGAGCAGTTCTTC; CDR3: CASSPGAGSYNEQFF
V: TRBV4-2; J: TRBJ1-2; D: -; size: few; DNA: TGTGCCAGCAGCCAAGATGCGAGCTATGGCTACACCTTC; CDR3: CASSQDASYGYTF
V: TRBV28; J: TRBJ1-2; D: -; size: -; DNA: TGTGCCAGCAGTTTATGGGGGCAGTCTAACTATGGCTACACCTTC; CDR3: CASSLWGQSNYGYTF
V: TRBV4-3; J: TRBJ1-6; D: -; size: -; DNA: TGCGCCAGCAGCCAAGAGGCCAGCTTCGGGAATTCACCCCTCCACTTT; CDR3: CASSQEASFGNSPLHF
V: TRBV10-3; J: TRBJ1-1; D: -; size: -; DNA: TGTGCCATCCGGGGGAGTACGAACACTGAAGCTTTCTTT; CDR3: CAIRGSTNTEAFF
V: TRBV9; J: TRBJ1-2; D: TRBD1; size: -; DNA: TGTGCCAGCAGCCCCTTCGACAGGGTAGGAAACTATGGCTACACCTTC; CDR3: CASSPFDRVGNYGYTF
V: TRBV18; J: TRBJ2-7; D: TRBD2; size: -; DNA: TGTGCCAGCTCACCGGCTGGGCTAGCGGGAGGGGAGCAGTACTTC; CDR3: CASSPAGLAGGEQYF
V: TRBV12-5; J: TRBJ1-2; D: -; size: -; DNA: TGTGCTAGTGGTTTGGACGGGGGGGTGGGAGGCTACACCTTC; CDR3: CASGLDGGVGGYTF
V: TRBV4-3; J: TRBJ2-3; D: TRBD2; size: -; DNA: TGCGCCAGCAGCCAAGGACTAGCGGGAATCGGGAATACGCAGTATTTT; CDR3: CASSQGLAGIGNTQYF
V: TRBV19; J: TRBJ1-3; D: -; size: once; DNA: TGTGCCAGTAGTCCCAGGGCCTACTCTGGAAACACCATATATTTT; CDR3: CASSPRAYSGNTIYF
V: TRBV5-8; J: TRBJ2-2; D: TRBD2; size: few; DNA: TGTGCCAGCAGCCCATTTGCGGGGGGAACCGGGGAGCTGTTTTTT; CDR3: CASSPFAGGTGELFF
V: TRBV7-9; J: TRBJ2-1; D: TRBD1; size: -; DNA: TGTGCCAGCAGCTATAAACCACCCGACAGGGGCAATGAGCAGTTCTTC; CDR3: CASSYKPPDRGNEQFF
V: TRBV11-1; J: TRBJ2-7; D: TRBD1; size: -; DNA: TGTGCCAGCAGCTCAAACAGGGGGCGTTCCTACGAGCAGTACTTC; CDR3: CASSSNRGRSYEQYF
V: TRBV7-2; J: TRBJ2-4; D: -; size: -; DNA: TGTGCCAGCAGCTTCGATCAGGACAGATCCAAAAACATTCAGTACTTC; CDR3: CASSFDQDRSKNIQYF
V: TRBV27; J: TRBJ2-2; D: -; size: -; DNA: TGTGCCAGCAGTTCATACCGACGGGGTTTGGACACCGGGGAGCTGTTTTTT; CDR3: CASSSYRRGLDTGELFF
V: TRBV7-8; J: TRBJ2-3; D: TRBD2; size: -; DNA: TGTGCCAGCAGCTTAGGGGCTAGCGGGGGGACCGCAGATACGCAGTATTTT; CDR3: CASSLGASGGTADTQYF
V: TRBV5-4; J: TRBJ2-5; D: -; size: -; DNA: TGTGCCAGCAGCTTGGGGGGGGACTACCAAGAGACCCAGTACTTC; CDR3: CASSLGGDYQETQYF
V: TRBV7-9; J: TRBJ2-7; D: -; size: -; DNA: TGTGCCAGCAGCCCGGACAACTACGAGCAGTACTTC; CDR3: CASSPDNYEQYF
V: TRBV19; J: TRBJ1-2; D: -; size: -; DNA: TGTGCCAGTAGTGCCGGGGGGGAGCTTGGCTACACCTTC; CDR3: CASSAGGELGYTF
V: TRBV19; J: TRBJ1-4; D: -; size: few; DNA: TGTGCCACTTGCAGGACAACTAATGAAAAACTGTTTTTT; CDR3: CATCRTTNEKLFF
V: TRBV7-2; J: TRBJ2-1; D: TRBD2; size: few; DNA: TGTGCCAGCAGCCTACGCTCATCTAGCGGGAGGCTCAATGAGCAGTTCTTC; CDR3: CASSLRSSSGRLNEQFF
V: TRBV4-1; J: TRBJ1-2; D: -; size: -; DNA: TGCGCCAGCAGCCATAGGGGCGGCTACACCTTC; CDR3: CASSHRGGYTF
V: TRBV28; J: TRBJ2-1; D: TRBD1; size: -; DNA: TGTGCCAGCCTTGGAGCGCAGGGGGTTTACGGGGCTGAGCAGTTCTTC; CDR3: CASLGAQGVYGAEQFF
V: TRBV10-3; J: TRBJ1-1; D: TRBD1; size: -; DNA: TGTGCCATCAGTGATGGGACAGGGGGTCCTGAAGCTTTCTTT; CDR3: CAISDGTGGPEAFF
V: TRBV15; J: TRBJ2-6; D: TRBD1; size: -; DNA: TGTGCCACCAGCAGGGACAGGGGACTCTCTGGGGCCAACGTCCTGACTTTC; CDR3: CATSRDRGLSGANVLTF
V: TRBV19; J: TRBJ1-1; D: TRBD1; size: -; DNA: TGTGCCAGTGGTTCACGTCGCCAACAGGGGTCCGGAGCTTTCTTT; CDR3: CASGSRRQQGSGAFF
V: TRBV6-1; J: TRBJ1-2; D: -; size: -; DNA: TGTGCCAGCAGTGTCGGCAGGGGCTATGGCTACACCTTC; CDR3: CASSVGRGYGYTF
V: TRBV1; J: TRBJ2-5; D: -; size: few; DNA: TGCACCAGCAGCCAAGATGTAGAGGGGCTAGCGGGAGCTCAGGAGACCCAGTACTTC; CDR3: CTSSQDVEGLAGAQETQYF
V: TRBV29-1; J: TRBJ2-7; D: TRBD1; size: -; DNA: TGCAGCGCCGGACAGGATAGCTCCTACGAGCAGTACTTC; CDR3: CSAGQDSSYEQYF
V: TRBV15; J: TRBJ2-1; D: TRBD2; size: -; DNA: TGTGCCACCAGCAGAGCCATGCGGGAGGTGGACAATGAGCAGTTCTTC; CDR3: CATSRAMREVDNEQFF